The 18 T cell receptor beta chains below all came from one sample that was sequenced in a study of cytomegalovirus exposure and HLA in healthy donors listed by TCRdb under 2017. The library was built by means of the immunoSEQ multiplex PCR assay. A mixture of 60 forward primers for TCR Vbeta segments and 13 reverse primers for TCR Jbeta segments was used in the multiplex PCR. TCRdb carries this immuneACCESS record with in-frame sequences only. Its versions omit some clonotypes, under half of them owing to an unresolved V gene in the studies checked, with the rest unexplained. This sample is represented by some 140,000 clones; 83% of them were singletons. The ten largest clones capture 1.5% to 1.9% of the sample. The sequencing input was PBMCs. These receptors were taken from a man between 35 and 55 years old in good health and CMV-seronegative.

The chain carries TRBV15 and TRBJ1-1; possible D gene TRBD1, 6 bases. Germline CDR1 and CDR2: LNHNV and YYDKDF (reference sequence). This CDR3 spans 14 amino acids. V lost 2 bases and J 1 base, leaving 8 bases between the germline ends. Here the CDR3 DNA reads TGTGCCACCAGCAGACCGGGACAGAACACTGAAGCTTTCTTT. Amino acid sequence: CATSRPGQNTEAFF.

V is TRBV6-1 and J is TRBJ2-3; D is undetermined. The germline V gene encodes CDR1 MNHNS and CDR2 SASEGT. The CDR3 is 14 residues long. The V end lost 2 bases, the J end lost 5 bases, and 11 bases lay between the germline ends. The CDR3 DNA sequence: TGTGCCAGCAGTGAACCTGGAGAACGAGATACGCAGTATTTT. It is translated as CASSEPGERDTQYF.

This sequence joins TRBV7-8 and TRBJ1-5, with D perhaps matching TRBD1 (5 bases). The CDR3 contains 16 residues. The V end was cut by 1 base, the J end by 7 bases, with 17 bases between. CDR1 and CDR2 from the germline V gene are SGHVS and FQNEAQ. Written as DNA, the CDR3 is TGTGCCAGCAGCTTAGTTTCGGGACTCCCAAGGCAGCCCCAGCATTTT. Translated, it gives CASSLVSGLPRQPQHF.

The chain employs TRBV9 and TRBJ2-1, with D unresolved. Germline-derived CDR1 and CDR2 are SGDLS and YYNGEE. The CDR3 spans 15 residues. V shed 4 bases and J shed 0 bases, with 11 bases lying between them. DNA of the CDR3: TGTGCCAGCAGCCCCCAAGATAGCTCCTACAATGAGCAGTTCTTC. Translated: CASSPQDSSYNEQFF.

The rearrangement uses TRBV7-3 and TRBJ2-1; TRBD2 agrees at 16 bases. Germline values: CDR1 SGHTA, CDR2 FQGTGA. V was clipped by 5 bases and J by 5 bases; unmatched bases: 6. This CDR3 spans 17 amino acids. CDR3 loop: CASSPGTSGRAHNEQFF. The CDR3 DNA reads as TGTGCCAGCAGCCCCGGGACTAGCGGGAGGGCCCACAATGAGCAGTTCTTC.

The chain has TRBV5-1 and TRBJ1-1; a possible D gene is TRBD1 (6 bases). The V end was cut by 0 bases, the J end by 5 bases, with 14 bases between. CDR1 and CDR2 from the germline V gene are SGHRS and YFSETQ. The CDR3 consists of 15 residues. CDR3 bases: TGCGCCAGCAGCTTGGCAGGGGCGTCGGTGACTGAAGCTTTCTTT. It encodes CASSLAGASVTEAFF.

The chain carries TRBV28 and TRBJ2-7, with 7 bases that match TRBD1. Trimming removed 4 bases from V and 2 bases from J; junction bases left unmatched: 2. The germline V gene encodes CDR1 MDHEN and CDR2 SYDVKM. This CDR3 comprises 13 residues. In DNA, the CDR3 is TGTGCCAGCAGTTCGGACAGGCCCTACGAGCAGTACTTC. Residues: CASSSDRPYEQYF.

In this sample, this clone turned up once. The CDR3 sequence: CASSLAGSRGDTQYF. The CDR3 DNA follows: TGTGCCAGCAGTTTAGCCGGTTCCCGAGGGGATACGCAGTATTTT. The genes are TRBV27 and TRBJ2-3, with D tentatively TRBD2 (5 bases). CDR3 size: 15 residues. Germline V gives CDR1 MNHEY, CDR2 SMNVEV (reference sequence). V was shortened by 2 bases and J by 6 bases, with 15 bases between the two germline ends.

This rearrangement joins TRBV7-2 to TRBJ2-1; TRBD2 aligns across 12 bases. With V trimmed by 5 bases and J by 2 bases, 4 bases remained unmatched. The CDR3 has 16 residues. Germline lookup yields CDR1 SGHTA and CDR2 FQGNSA. CDR3 sequence: CASSTPSGGAYNEQFF. The CDR3 nucleotides are TGTGCCAGCAGCACCCCTAGCGGGGGGGCCTACAATGAGCAGTTCTTC.

Comment on this clone: The same CDR3 can be traced to other DNA sequences in this sample. CDR3 in amino acids: CSVGLAGATDTQYF. The DNA for the CDR3 is TGCAGCGTTGGACTAGCGGGGGCCACAGATACGCAGTATTTT. The gene calls are TRBV29-1 and TRBJ2-3, with 12 bases matching TRBD2. The germline V gene encodes CDR1 SQVTM and CDR2 ANQGSEA. The V gene end was trimmed by 4 bases and the J gene end by 2 bases; junction bases not matched to a gene: 1. The CDR3 is made up of 14 amino acids.

The chain has TRBV21-1 and TRBJ1-1; the listed D gene, TRBD1, was not tested against the DNA. TRBV21-1 is described as a pseudogene. The CDR3 extends over 13 amino acids. CDR3: CAAWAGKDTEAFF. The DNA for the CDR3 is TGTGCCGCGTGGGCAGGGAAAGACACTGAAGCTTTCTTT.

The V gene is TRBV6-5, the J gene TRBJ2-5; 9 positions match TRBD2. The CDR3 is 15 residues long. Germline V gene lookup returns CDR1 MNHEY and CDR2 SVGAGI. Trimming removed 3 bases from V and 3 bases from J; junction bases left unmatched: 5. As DNA, the CDR3 is TGTGCCAGCAGTTATCGCGGGAGGGTTGAAGAGACCCAGTACTTC. It yields the protein CASSYRGRVEETQYF.

The genes are TRBV6-5 and TRBJ2-1, with D maybe TRBD2 (6 bases). Trimming removed 2 bases from V and 0 bases from J, with 11 bases in between. The CDR3 is 16 amino acids. Germline lookup yields CDR1 MNHEY and CDR2 SVGAGI. The DNA of the CDR3 is TGTGCCAGCAGTTACGGCCTCGGGAGCTCCTACAATGAGCAGTTCTTC. Translated, it gives CASSYGLGSSYNEQFF.

The chain links TRBV30 to TRBJ2-5; D might be TRBD1 (5 bases). The ends were cut back, 2 bases at V and 5 bases at J, with 9 bases in the middle. Germline CDR1 is GTSNPN and CDR2 is SVGIG (reference sequence). CDR3 length: 12 residues. CDR3 sequence: CAWSTGPETQYF. CDR3 bases: TGTGCCTGGAGTACAGGTCCGGAGACCCAGTACTTC.

V gene TRBV6-1 combines with J gene TRBJ2-2; D ambiguous. The CDR3 loop spans 13 amino acids. Germline V CDR1 and CDR2: MNHNS, SASEGT. V dropped 7 bases and J dropped 0 bases, with 6 bases sitting between them. The CDR3 DNA follows: TGTGCCAGCACCAGAACGAACACCGGGGAGCTGTTTTTT. This gives the protein CASTRTNTGELFF.

The V gene is TRBV5-1, the J gene TRBJ2-1, with 7 bases aligning to TRBD2. Germline V CDR1 and CDR2: SGHRS, YFSETQ. With V trimmed by 2 bases and J by 7 bases, 12 bases remained unmatched. The length of the CDR3 is 16 residues. CDR3 region: CASSFLAGRAGNEQFF. The CDR3 DNA reads TGCGCCAGCAGCTTTTTGGCGGGGAGGGCTGGTAATGAGCAGTTCTTC. Variable domain in full (rest from reference TRBV5-1 and TRBJ2-1): KAGVTQTPRYLIKTRGQQVTLSCSPISGHRSVSWYQQTPGQGLQFLFEYFSETQRNKGNFPGRFSGRQFSNSRSEMNVSTLELGDSALYLCASSFLAGRAGNEQFFGPGTRLTVL.

The V call is TRBV27, the J call TRBJ1-2; possible D gene TRBD1, 6 bases. The CDR3 is 13 residues long. Between the trimmed V and J ends, which lost 6 bases and 4 bases, there was a span of 12 bases. CDR1 MNHEY and CDR2 SMNVEV come from the germline V gene (reference sequence). CDR3 in DNA: TGTGCCAGCAGCCTAGGACAGTTCTATGGCTACACCTTC. This gives the protein CASSLGQFYGYTF.

This chain joins TRBV2 and TRBJ2-2; TRBD1 matches 8 bases. Germline loops: CDR1 SNHLY, CDR2 FYNNEI. V lost 8 bases, J lost 3 bases, and 5 bases stayed unmatched. This CDR3 contains 14 residues. CDR3 DNA sequence: TGTGCCAGCCTCAGGGGGCAGTACACCGGGGAGCTGTTTTTT. It is translated as CASLRGQYTGELFF.